The subject of this entry is one TCR beta chain. The antigen is undetermined. This sample stems from a study of breast tumors, draining lymph nodes, adjacent tissues. Study-level findings and limits: Data only fit, rather than demonstrated, lymph node origin of most tumor T cells. Tumor and nontumor repertoires were significantly more similar in luminal-like than in basal-like breast cancer.

TCRdb itself ran the multiplex PCR reads through MiXCR, one entry per CDR3 protein. The table lists 30,000 to 35,000 distinct CDR3 sequences, roughly two thirds of them singletons. The TCR comes from a female donor with breast cancer. Some clones in this sample may be carry-over from other donors' samples. The sequenced material came from breast tumor tissue.

The CDR3 is CSASFRGLQAEQFF. CDR3 in DNA: TGCAGTGCTAGTTTCCGGGGGCTTCAGGCTGAGCAGTTCTTC. The genes are TRBV20-1 and TRBJ2-1; the D gene could be TRBD1 or TRBD2 (6 bases each). This CDR3 comprises 14 residues. Trimming cost V 3 bases and J 9 bases, with 18 bases left between them. In germline, CDR1 is DFQATT, CDR2 SNEGSKA (reference sequence).